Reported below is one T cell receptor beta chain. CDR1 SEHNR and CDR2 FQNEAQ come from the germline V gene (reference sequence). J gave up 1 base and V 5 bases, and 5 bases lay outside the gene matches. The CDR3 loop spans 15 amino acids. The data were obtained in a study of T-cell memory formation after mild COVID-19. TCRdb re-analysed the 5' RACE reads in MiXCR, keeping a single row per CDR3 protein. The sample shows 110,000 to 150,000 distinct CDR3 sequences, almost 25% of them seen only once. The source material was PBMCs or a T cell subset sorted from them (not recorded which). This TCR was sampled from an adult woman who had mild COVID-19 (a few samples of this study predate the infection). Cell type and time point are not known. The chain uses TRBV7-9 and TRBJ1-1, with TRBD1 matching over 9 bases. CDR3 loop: CASSRRQGGNTEAFF. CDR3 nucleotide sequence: TGTGCCAGCAGCCGCCGACAGGGGGGGAACACTGAAGCTTTCTTT.